This T cell receptor beta chain emerged from a study of cytomegalovirus exposure and HLA in healthy donors. Across the whole study: The Caucasian-associated ancestry cluster contained about 80% of the roughly 400 genotyped donors.

A word on this clone: Its antigen remains unidentified.

Germline CDR1 SGHNT, CDR2 YYREEE (reference sequence). This CDR3 spans 14 amino acids. V was trimmed by 2 bases and J by 5 bases, leaving 13 bases between them. The PCR was carried out with 60 Vbeta primers and 13 Jbeta primers. Using immunoSEQ multiplex PCR, the repertoire was profiled, and TCRdb retains in-frame clones only, with some absent. The sample has about 160,000 clones; around 69% are singletons. Study results and caveats: Relative to equally common others, HLA-associated TCR beta chains showed greater clonal expansion in a later analysis. Altogether, about 160 TCR beta chains were recorded as cytomegalovirus-associated. Later analysis demonstrated an association between a missense DCLRE1C variant and TCR beta V- and J-gene trimming.

The sequenced sample consisted of PBMCs. This TCR derives from a man in his fifties or sixties in good health and CMV-seronegative. The V call is TRBV5-4, the J call TRBJ1-2, with D maybe TRBD1 (5 bases). CDR3 nucleotide sequence: TGTGCCAGCAGCTTCATGGCAGGGAAATATGGCTACACCTTC. Its translation is CASSFMAGKYGYTF.